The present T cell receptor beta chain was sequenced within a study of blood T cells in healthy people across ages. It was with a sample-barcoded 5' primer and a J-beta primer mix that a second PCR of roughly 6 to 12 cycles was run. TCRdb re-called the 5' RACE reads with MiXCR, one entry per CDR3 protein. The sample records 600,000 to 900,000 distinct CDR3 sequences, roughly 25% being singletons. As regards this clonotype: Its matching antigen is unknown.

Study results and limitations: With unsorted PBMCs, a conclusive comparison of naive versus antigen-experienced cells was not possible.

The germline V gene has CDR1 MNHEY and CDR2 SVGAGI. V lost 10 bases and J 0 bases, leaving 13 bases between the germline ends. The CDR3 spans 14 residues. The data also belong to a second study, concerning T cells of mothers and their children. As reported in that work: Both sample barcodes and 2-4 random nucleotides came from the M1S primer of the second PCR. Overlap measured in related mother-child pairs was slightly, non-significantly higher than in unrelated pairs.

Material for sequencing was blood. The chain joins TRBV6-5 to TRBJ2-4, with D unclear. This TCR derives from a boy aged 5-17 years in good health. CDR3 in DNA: TGTGCCACCAGGACCAAACTAGCCAAAAACATTCAGTACTTC. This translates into CATRTKLAKNIQYF.